This T cell receptor (beta chain) stems from a study of blood T cell repertoires in COVID-19. Study context: T cells, B-cell-depleted T cells, or PBMCs supplied cDNA or gDNA.

Only in-frame clones appear in the TCRdb table, and some are missing; sequencing was by immunoSEQ multiplex PCR. The sample includes 540,000 or so clones, less than 90% of them seen just once. A Seattle source enrolled patients during active infection and followed them longitudinally. Per germline, CDR1 MNHNY and CDR2 SVGAGI (reference sequence). V lost 5 bases and J lost 2, with 10 bases in between. The CDR3 runs to 14 residues. Sequenced: peripheral blood. The chain carries TRBV6-6 and TRBJ1-5, with D possibly matching TRBD1 (6 bases). The origin of this receptor is a woman between 50 and 59 years old with COVID-19, enrolled during active disease. CDR3 amino acids: CASSQGLGNQPQHF. The CDR3 region has the DNA TGTGCCAGCAGTCAGGGGTTAGGCAATCAGCCCCAGCATTTT.